The next 30 T cell receptor beta chains were all read from a single sample in a study of response to subunit inactivated influenza vaccine. Each CDR3 protein gets one entry after TCRdb re-called the RT-PCR reads with MiXCR. Counted here are some 160,000 distinct CDR3 sequences, roughly 10% occurring once; the ten biggest clones make up around 12%. The sample here was non-naive T cells sorted from PBMCs, taken 40 to 50 days after vaccination. Source of these receptors: a man aged 50 to 60 who received an inactivated influenza vaccine.

In this sample, this clonotype turned up a few times. J is TRBJ2-4 and V is TRBV7-2; no firm D call. Germline CDR1 reads SGHTA; CDR2 reads FQGNSA. CDR3 size: 13 residues. V lost 1 base and J 7 bases, leaving 8 bases between the germline ends. CDR3 sequence reads: CASSLGVMNIQYF. The CDR3 DNA reads as TGTGCCAGCAGCTTAGGGGTTATGAACATTCAGTACTTC.

This rearrangement joins TRBV7-2 to TRBJ2-7; 8 nucleotides agree with TRBD1. The CDR3 is 14 residues long. Losses at the gene ends were 1 base for V and 6 bases for J; bases not matched to a gene: 5. CDR1 is SGHTA, CDR2 FQGNSA, per germline. CDR3 sequence: CASSLGDRGSEQYF. The DNA for the CDR3 is TGTGCCAGCAGCTTAGGTGACAGGGGCTCCGAGCAGTACTTC.

This clonotype occurred many times. J is TRBJ2-6 and V is TRBV15; D perhaps matches TRBD1 (5 bases). This CDR3 is 16 amino acids long. V lost 1 base and J 0 bases, leaving 7 bases between the germline ends. Germline CDR1 reads LNHNV; CDR2 reads YYDKDF (reference sequence). The CDR3 sequence: CATSRVDNSGANVLTF. DNA for the CDR3: TGTGCCACCAGCAGAGTGGACAACTCTGGGGCCAACGTCCTGACTTTC.

The chain employs TRBV4-3 and TRBJ1-2; 9 bases map to TRBD1. The CDR3 contains 15 residues. Trimming removed 4 bases from V and 7 bases from J; junction bases left unmatched: 10. The germline CDR1 and CDR2 sequences are LGHNA and YSLEER. The CDR3 is CASSRAQGAGSGYTF. The DNA of the CDR3 is TGCGCCAGCAGCCGTGCACAGGGGGCTGGTAGTGGCTACACCTTC.

This clonotype occurred many times. The V call is TRBV28, the J call TRBJ1-1; D is possibly TRBD1 (6 bases). The CDR3 has 15 residues. Germline CDR1 and CDR2: MDHEN and SYDVKM. V was shortened by 3 bases and J by 1 base, with 12 bases between the two germline ends. The CDR3 nucleotides read TGTGCCAGCAGTTTGAGGGGGGTATCGAACACTGAAGCTTTCTTT. Protein product: CASSLRGVSNTEAFF.

This clonotype was seen at least ten times. This sequence joins TRBV12-3 or TRBV12-4 and TRBJ1-6, with no clear D. Trimming removed 1 base at V and 4 bases at J, with 8 bases between. The CDR3 extends over 15 amino acids. The CDR3 nucleotides read TGTGCCAGCAGTTTAGGGGCAGAATATAATTCACCCCTCCACTTT. Its translation is CASSLGAEYNSPLHF.

This clonotype occurred a few times. This sequence joins TRBV15 and TRBJ2-2; the D is unclear. This CDR3 has 16 amino acids. Germline CDR1 and CDR2: LNHNV and YYDKDF (reference sequence). V lost 2 bases, J lost 1 base, and 11 bases lay in between. Here the CDR3 reads CATSRPDAGNTGELFF. As DNA, the CDR3 is TGTGCCACCAGCAGACCTGACGCCGGGAACACCGGGGAGCTGTTTTTT.

This clonotype was observed a few times. This rearrangement joins TRBV5-1 to TRBJ2-5; TRBD2 matches at 11 bases. The length of the CDR3 is 18 residues. V was pared by 0 bases and J by 4 bases, with 11 bases of the junction left unmatched. CDR1 and CDR2 (germline): SGHRS, YFSETQ. In DNA form, the CDR3 reads TGCGCCAGCAGCTTGGGACAGCTAGCGGGAGGACAGGGAGAGACCCAGTACTTC. Residues: CASSLGQLAGGQGETQYF. Drawing the rest from reference TRBV5-1 and TRBJ2-5, the complete variable domain is KAGVTQTPRYLIKTRGQQVTLSCSPISGHRSVSWYQQTPGQGLQFLFEYFSETQRNKGNFPGRFSGRQFSNSRSEMNVSTLELGDSALYLCASSLGQLAGGQGETQYFGPGTRLLVL.

This clonotype was counted only a few times. The CDR3 DNA is TGTGCCAGCAGCTTAGAGAGAAGGACTAAAGAGACCCAGTACTTC. Protein sequence: CASSLERRTKETQYF. The gene calls are TRBV7-9 and TRBJ2-5, with D tentatively TRBD2 (6 bases). Germline V gives CDR1 SEHNR, CDR2 FQNEAQ (reference sequence). The V gene lost 1 base and the J gene lost 3 bases, with 12 bases spanning the gap. The CDR3 is made up of 15 amino acids.

The chain combines TRBV5-5 with TRBJ2-3; 8 nucleotides align to TRBD2. V lost 6 bases and J lost 0; bases outside the gene matches: 12. Germline V gene lookup returns CDR1 SGHKS and CDR2 YYEKEE (reference sequence). The CDR3 is 17 residues long. CDR3 region: CASKIRGGAASTDTQYF. The CDR3 DNA reads as TGTGCCAGCAAAATTCGGGGGGGGGCCGCTAGCACAGATACGCAGTATTTT.

The chain carries TRBV7-8 and TRBJ1-5; D perhaps matches TRBD1 (5 bases). V dropped 2 bases and J dropped 7 bases, with 9 bases sitting between them. The V gene's germline CDR1 is SGHVS and CDR2 FQNEAQ. The CDR3 totals 13 residues. CDR3 bases: TGTGCCAGCAGCTTATCAGGGAGGCAGCCCCAGCATTTT. It is translated as CASSLSGRQPQHF.

This clonotype was recorded once. A read error is possible here, since a much larger clone lies one base away. The CDR3 sequence: CASRLNQGRETQYF. The CDR3, as DNA: TGCGCCAGCAGATTGAACCAGGGTAGGGAGACCCAGTACTTC. This chain joins TRBV5-1 and TRBJ2-5; tentatively, D is TRBD1 (5 bases). CDR3 size: 14 residues. The germline CDR1 and CDR2 sequences are SGHRS and YFSETQ. V was trimmed by 5 bases and J by 5 bases, leaving 16 bases between them.

This clonotype was seen more than once but under ten times. V is TRBV4-2 and J is TRBJ1-1, with TRBD1 matching 10 bases. The CDR3 consists of 17 residues. Germline CDR1 LGHNA, CDR2 YNFKEQ. Trimming took 4 bases from V and 6 from J; bases not matched to a gene: 14. CDR3 protein: CASSLETGTGVLAEAFF. Here the CDR3 DNA reads TGTGCCAGCAGCCTAGAAACCGGGACAGGGGTACTCGCTGAAGCTTTCTTT.

This clonotype appeared a few times. This sequence joins TRBV2 and TRBJ2-7; TRBD2 matches at 11 bases. The CDR3 is 16 amino acids. V was pared by 3 bases and J by 2 bases, with 6 bases of the junction left unmatched. Per the germline V gene, CDR1 is SNHLY and CDR2 is FYNNEI. CDR3 sequence: CASSDDLSGRAYEQYF. The CDR3 nucleotides read TGTGCCAGCAGTGATGATCTTAGCGGGAGGGCCTACGAGCAGTACTTC.

This clonotype was counted a few times. The chain recombines TRBV7-9 with TRBJ1-1; D is undetermined. The germline V gene encodes CDR1 SEHNR and CDR2 FQNEAQ (reference sequence). Trimming took 4 bases from V and 2 from J, leaving 8 bases between them. The CDR3 is made up of 13 amino acids. The chain's CDR3 is CASSSQSNTEAFF. The DNA for the CDR3 is TGTGCCAGCAGCTCACAGTCAAACACTGAAGCTTTCTTT.

In its sample, this clonotype was seen many times. The V gene is TRBV4-1, the J gene TRBJ2-3; TRBD2 matches at 12 bases. The CDR3 totals 16 residues. V shed 4 bases and J 4 bases; nucleotides not matched to a gene: 6. Germline lookup yields CDR1 MGHRA and CDR2 YSYEKL. In DNA, the CDR3 is TGCGCCAGCAGCCGGTCTAGCGGGGGGGTATCAGATACGCAGTATTTT. Translating it yields CASSRSSGGVSDTQYF.

This clonotype was detected a few times. V usage is TRBV14 and J usage is TRBJ2-1; D possibly uses TRBD1 or TRBD2 (6 bases each). V was trimmed by 4 bases and J by 4 bases, leaving 17 bases between them. The CDR3 covers 16 residues. Germline V gene data show CDR1 as SGHDN and CDR2 as FVKESK. This CDR3 is CASSRRRLGGYNEQFF. CDR3 coding DNA: TGTGCCAGCAGCCGAAGAAGACTAGGGGGATACAATGAGCAGTTCTTC.

This clonotype has ten or more counts. The chain links TRBV24-1 to TRBJ2-5; weak D call: TRBD2 (6 bases). V dropped 5 bases and J dropped 5 bases, with 11 bases sitting between them. This CDR3 contains 13 residues. Germline V gene sequence: CDR1 KGHDR, CDR2 SFDVKD. The CDR3 nucleotides are TGTGCCACCAGTGGCGGAGGAGGGGAGACCCAGTACTTC. Protein sequence: CATSGGGGETQYF.

The chain links TRBV2 to TRBJ2-2, with D tentatively TRBD1 (8 bases). The V end lost 6 bases, the J end lost 7 bases, and 21 bases lay between the germline ends. This CDR3 has 16 residues. Per germline, CDR1 SNHLY and CDR2 FYNNEI. The CDR3 DNA sequence: TGTGCCAGCAGGAGAGCACAGGGGGGGTGGATCGGGGAGCTGTTTTTT. Its translation is CASRRAQGGWIGELFF.

CDR3 sequence reads: CSARSQGSGNTIYF. The CDR3 DNA follows: TGCAGTGCTAGAAGCCAGGGCTCTGGAAACACCATATATTTT. The V call is TRBV20-1, the J call TRBJ1-3, with a weak D call TRBD1 (5 bases). The CDR3 extends over 14 amino acids. CDR1 is DFQATT and CDR2 is SNEGSKA in the germline V gene (reference sequence). Deletions cut 2 bases from V and 0 bases from J, with 8 bases between.

The rearrangement links TRBV7-9 to TRBJ1-1; possibly TRBD1 for D (5 bases). The CDR3 sequence is 15 residues long. Trimming stripped 3 bases from V and 4 bases from J, with 15 bases between. CDR1 and CDR2 (germline): SEHNR, FQNEAQ (reference sequence). CDR3 residues: CASSFQGVRTTEAFF. In DNA, the CDR3 is TGTGCCAGCAGCTTTCAGGGCGTCCGGACCACTGAAGCTTTCTTT.

This clonotype was detected many times. This sequence joins TRBV3-1 and TRBJ1-5; TRBD1 is a possible D gene (5 bases). Deletions cut 3 bases from V and 4 bases from J, with 10 bases between. The CDR3 has 14 amino acids. From germline, CDR1 is LGHDT and CDR2 YNNKEL (reference sequence). CDR3 DNA sequence: TGTGCCAGCAGCCAGGGACCTCATAATCAGCCCCAGCATTTT. Translated, it gives CASSQGPHNQPQHF.

This clonotype was counted at least ten times. V usage is TRBV10-1 and J usage is TRBJ2-3; the D gene is possibly TRBD1 (6 bases). This CDR3 has 15 amino acids. Germline assignment: CDR1 WNHNN and CDR2 SYGVQD (reference sequence). Trimming removed 2 bases from V and 0 bases from J, with 9 bases in between. The CDR3 nucleotides are TGCGCCAGCAGTGAGAGGACAGCTAGCACAGATACGCAGTATTTT. As protein: CASSERTASTDTQYF.

This clonotype has more than one count but fewer than ten. V is TRBV20-1 and J is TRBJ1-1, with a weak D call TRBD1 (5 bases). This CDR3 is built from 12 residues. Germline assignment: CDR1 DFQATT and CDR2 SNEGSKA (reference sequence). V lost 3 bases to trimming and J lost 11 bases, with 16 bases between them. CDR3 DNA: TGCAGTGCTAGTCGGAGGATCGAGGGGGCTTTCTTT. It codes for CSASRRIEGAFF.

This clonotype appeared many times. V is TRBV5-1 and J is TRBJ2-5; D remains ambiguous. Between the trimmed V and J ends, which lost 0 bases and 2 bases, there was a span of 11 bases. The CDR3 sequence is 15 residues long. Germline V gives CDR1 SGHRS, CDR2 YFSETQ. This CDR3 reads CASSLARKIQETQYF. The DNA for the CDR3 is TGCGCCAGCAGCTTGGCCAGGAAAATTCAAGAGACCCAGTACTTC.

This clonotype has at least ten counts. V and J are TRBV7-8 and TRBJ2-1; D is undetermined. The CDR3 consists of 14 residues. Germline CDR1 is SGHVS and CDR2 is FQNEAQ. The V end was cut by 1 base, the J end by 1 base, with 5 bases between. The CDR3 DNA reads as TGTGCCAGCAGCTTAGTTTTATCCTACAATGAGCAGTTCTTC. It encodes CASSLVLSYNEQFF. Variable domain in full (rest from reference TRBV7-8 and TRBJ2-1): GAGVSQSPRYKVAKRGQDVALRCDPISGHVSLFWYQQALGQGPEFLTYFQNEAQLDKSGLPSDRFFAERPEGSVSTLKIQRTQQEDSAVYLCASSLVLSYNEQFFGPGTRLTVL.

A few counts support this clonotype. This chain links TRBV7-2 with TRBJ2-2; D is uncertain. Trimming left V 5 bases short and J 6 bases short, with 7 bases between. The CDR3 is 12 amino acids. Germline V gene sequence: CDR1 SGHTA, CDR2 FQGNSA. CDR3 DNA: TGTGCCAGCAGCCAGATCCCCGGGGAGCTGTTTTTT. The encoded protein is CASSQIPGELFF.

The chain recombines TRBV7-2 with TRBJ2-1; D unclear. Germline V CDR1 and CDR2: SGHTA, FQGNSA. CDR3 length equals 15 residues. V was trimmed by 1 base and J by 2 bases, leaving 9 bases between them. CDR3 residues: CASSLGWQTYNEQFF. The CDR3 DNA reads TGTGCCAGCAGCTTAGGTTGGCAGACCTACAATGAGCAGTTCTTC.

This clonotype appeared many times. J is TRBJ2-1 and V is TRBV3-1; D possibly corresponds to TRBD1 (6 bases). Germline CDR1 and CDR2: LGHDT and YNNKEL (reference sequence). Trimming removed 6 bases at V and 7 bases at J, with 13 bases between. The length of the CDR3 is 13 residues. CDR3 DNA: TGTGCCAGCAGTAACAGGGAGTTTAATGAGCAGTTCTTC. Amino acids: CASSNREFNEQFF.

This clonotype showed up just a few times. V is TRBV5-5 and J is TRBJ1-1, with 8 bases fitting TRBD1. Germline V gene sequence: CDR1 SGHKS, CDR2 YYEKEE (reference sequence). This CDR3 is built from 15 residues. Germline trimming cut 1 base from V and 4 bases from J; bases unmatched to any gene: 6. CDR3 bases: TGTGCCAGCAGCTTGCTTCAGGGGGCTGGCACTGAAGCTTTCTTT. Encoded protein: CASSLLQGAGTEAFF.